This T cell receptor beta chain was documented in a study of cytomegalovirus exposure and HLA in healthy donors. For this clone: Its antigen remains unidentified.

Looked up from germline, CDR1 is LNHDA and CDR2 is SQIVND (reference sequence). Germline trimming cut 7 bases from V and 7 bases from J; bases unmatched to any gene: 4. This CDR3 is built from 13 residues. Each donor was healthy, and each was a bone marrow donor. Broader study findings: There were about 160 TCR beta chains listed as cytomegalovirus-associated. Earlier analysis looked at TCR beta V segments, and most were productive about 90% or about 30% of the time.

The primer mix had 60 Vbeta and 13 Jbeta primers. TCRdb's table, derived via immunoSEQ multiplex PCR, lists solely in-frame clones and lacks some. The sample has approximately 150,000 clones, just under 80% seen once. Sequenced sample: PBMCs. The receptor comes from a man younger than 45 in good health and CMV-seronegative. The chain joins TRBV19 to TRBJ1-4, with TRBD1 matching over 9 bases. In DNA form, the CDR3 reads TGTGCCAGTAAAGACAGGGGGATTGAAAAACTGTTTTTT. Protein sequence: CASKDRGIEKLFF.